The clone carrying this TCR beta chain was observed a handful of times. Its antigen is unknown. TCRdb reprocessed the 5' RACE reads with MiXCR, giving one entry per CDR3 protein. The table records approximately 53,000 distinct CDR3 sequences, around 28% of them present only once. V lost 5 bases, J lost 1 base, and 5 bases lay in between. CDR3 length equals 11 residues. Germline CDR1 is DFQATT and CDR2 is SNEGSKA (reference sequence). Overall study findings and caveats: Tumor memory CD4+ T cell TCR gene usage clustered with blood and lymph node memory CD4+ cells and lymph node naive CD4+ cells.

The chain joins TRBV20-1 to TRBJ1-1; D is unclear. The specimen was tumor-infiltrating memory CD4+ T cells sorted from the breast tumor. Subset: memory CD4+ T cells, CD4+CD45RO+CD25-. The receptor comes from a female donor with breast cancer. CDR3 sequence (DNA): TGCAGTGCTCGGTGGAACACTGAAGCTTTCTTT. It translates to CSARWNTEAFF.